The table lists the clone carrying this T cell receptor (beta chain) with a few counts. The antigen remains undetermined. The data originate from a study of beta chain features in type 1 diabetes. The study reverse transcribed the entire isolated RNA, so it sequenced expressed TCRB transcripts. Naive, central memory and regulatory T cell samples produced a mean of roughly 3.9 million reads. Libraries were prepared by immunoSEQ multiplex PCR; TCRdb keeps only in-frame clonotypes and omits some of them. Of 300,000 to 400,000 clones in the sample, about a tenth are singletons; the top ten hold less than 1.2%. Study-level findings and limits: Naive, central memory and Treg TCRB repertoires appeared more alike in patients than in healthy donors. The study notes PCR might favor shorter templates equally in patients and controls. Moderate yet significant TCRB CDR3 shortening was seen in Type 1 diabetes patients in all four CD4+ subsets.

This CDR3 has 15 amino acids. V was pared by 6 bases and J by 3 bases, with 12 bases between. CDR1 is MNHEY, CDR2 SVGAGI, per germline. The receptor was isolated from a man under 40 with type 1 diabetes. V gene TRBV6-5 combines with J gene TRBJ2-6, with a tentative D call TRBD2 (5 bases). Specimen: central memory CD4+ T cells from blood. Here the CDR3 DNA reads TGTGCCAGCAGCCAACCCGGGGTTGGGGCCAACGTCCTGACTTTC. Protein product: CASSQPGVGANVLTF.